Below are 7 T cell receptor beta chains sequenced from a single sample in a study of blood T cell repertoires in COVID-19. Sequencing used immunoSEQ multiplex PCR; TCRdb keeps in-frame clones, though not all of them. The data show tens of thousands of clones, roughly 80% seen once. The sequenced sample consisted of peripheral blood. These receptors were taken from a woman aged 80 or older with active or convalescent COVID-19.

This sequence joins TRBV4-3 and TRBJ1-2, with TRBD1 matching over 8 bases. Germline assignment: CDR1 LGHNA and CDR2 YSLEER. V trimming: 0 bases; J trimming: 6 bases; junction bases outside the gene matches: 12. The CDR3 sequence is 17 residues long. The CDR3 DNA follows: TGCGCCAGCAGCCAAGATCTTGGACAGGGAGGGGGACATGGCTACACCTTC. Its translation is CASSQDLGQGGGHGYTF.

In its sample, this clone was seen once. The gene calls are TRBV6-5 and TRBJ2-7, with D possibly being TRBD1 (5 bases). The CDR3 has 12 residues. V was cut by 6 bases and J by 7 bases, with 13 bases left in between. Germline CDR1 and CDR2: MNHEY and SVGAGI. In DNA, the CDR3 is TGTGCCAGCAGACAGACAGTTTGGGAGCAGTACTTC. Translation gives CASRQTVWEQYF.

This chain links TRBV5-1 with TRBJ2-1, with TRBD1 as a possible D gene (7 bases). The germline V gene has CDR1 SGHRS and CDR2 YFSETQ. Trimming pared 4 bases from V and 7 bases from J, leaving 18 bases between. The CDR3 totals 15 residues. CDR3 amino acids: CASSTRGEAGNEQFF. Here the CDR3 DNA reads TGCGCCAGCAGCACCAGGGGGGAGGCGGGGAATGAGCAGTTCTTC.

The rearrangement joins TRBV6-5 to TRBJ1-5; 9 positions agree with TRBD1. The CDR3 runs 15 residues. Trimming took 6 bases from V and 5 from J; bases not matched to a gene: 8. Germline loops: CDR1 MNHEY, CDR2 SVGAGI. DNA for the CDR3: TGTGCCAGCAGAAGGACAGGGGTACGGGATCAGCCCCAGCATTTT. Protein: CASRRTGVRDQPQHF.

CDR3 residues: CASSQKDGAKLFF. Written as DNA, the CDR3 is TGTGCCAGCTCACAGAAAGATGGAGCGAAACTGTTTTTT. This rearrangement joins TRBV18 to TRBJ1-4, with no clear D. Trimming removed 4 bases from V and 11 bases from J, with 14 bases in between. The CDR3 spans 13 residues. The germline V gene has CDR1 KGHSH and CDR2 LQKENI. Full variable domain (outside the CDR3, taken from reference TRBV18 and TRBJ1-4): NAGVMQNPRHLVRRRGQEARLRCSPMKGHSHVYWYRQLPEEGLKFMVYLQKENIIDESGMPKERFSAEFPKEGPSILRIQQVVRGDSAAYFCASSQKDGAKLFFGSGTQLSVL.

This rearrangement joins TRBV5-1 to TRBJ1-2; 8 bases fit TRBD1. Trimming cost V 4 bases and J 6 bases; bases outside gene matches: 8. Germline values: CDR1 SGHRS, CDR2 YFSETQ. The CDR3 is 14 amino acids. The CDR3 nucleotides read TGCGCCAGCAGCGATTCTCAGGGGGCTGATGGCTACACCTTC. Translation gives CASSDSQGADGYTF.

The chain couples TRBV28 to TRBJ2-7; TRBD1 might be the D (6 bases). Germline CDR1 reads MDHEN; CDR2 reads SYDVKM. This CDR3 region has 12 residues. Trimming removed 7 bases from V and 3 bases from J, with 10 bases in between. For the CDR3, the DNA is TGTGCCAGCACCAGGGGTTTCTACGAGCAGTACTTC. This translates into CASTRGFYEQYF.